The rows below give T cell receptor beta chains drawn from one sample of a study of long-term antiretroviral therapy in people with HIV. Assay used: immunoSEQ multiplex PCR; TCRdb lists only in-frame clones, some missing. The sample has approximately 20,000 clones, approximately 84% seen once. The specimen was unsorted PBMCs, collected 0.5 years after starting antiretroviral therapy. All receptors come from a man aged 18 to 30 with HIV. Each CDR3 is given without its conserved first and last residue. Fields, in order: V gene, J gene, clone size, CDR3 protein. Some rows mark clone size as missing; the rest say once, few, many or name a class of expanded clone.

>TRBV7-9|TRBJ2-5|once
ASSRPDKQETQY
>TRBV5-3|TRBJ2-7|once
ARSLKGVDRAGEQY
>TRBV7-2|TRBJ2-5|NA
ASSPLAGVETQY
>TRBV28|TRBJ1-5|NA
ASSPGQRNQPQH
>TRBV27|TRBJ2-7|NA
ASSLQGSGRGAYEQY
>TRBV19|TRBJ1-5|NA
ASFSLFLGDSNQPQH
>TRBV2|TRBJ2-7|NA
ASSYSDSLYEQY
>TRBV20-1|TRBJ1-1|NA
SASSVEAF
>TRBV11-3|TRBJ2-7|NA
ASSLTGLAGNYEQY
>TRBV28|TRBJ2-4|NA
ASNRPGQGTNIQY
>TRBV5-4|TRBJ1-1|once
ASSLAGTGGNTEAF
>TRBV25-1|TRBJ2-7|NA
ASSLKDEQY
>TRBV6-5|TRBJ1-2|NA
ASRLTGGNYGYT
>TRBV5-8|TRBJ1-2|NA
ASSRSQAGYGYT
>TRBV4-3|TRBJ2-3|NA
ASSQDHRGNTQY
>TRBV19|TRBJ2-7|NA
ASSTYGSSYEQY
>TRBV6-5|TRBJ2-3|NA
ASSRGGTDTQY
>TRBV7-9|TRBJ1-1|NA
ASTPPGPRAPSGTEAF
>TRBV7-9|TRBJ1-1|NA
ASRAAFTEAF
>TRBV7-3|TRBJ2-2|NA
ASSSQRTGELF
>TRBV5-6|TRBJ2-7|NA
ASSPGTGSYEQY
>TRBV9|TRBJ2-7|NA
ASSVGPVGAEQY
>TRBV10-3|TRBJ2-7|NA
AISEGLADSYEQY
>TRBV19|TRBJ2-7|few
ASSTKGQGVYEQY
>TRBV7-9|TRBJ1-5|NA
ASSPLIGIDQPQH
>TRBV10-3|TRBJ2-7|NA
AISELENSIGEQY
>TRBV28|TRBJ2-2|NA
ASSLLGDSTGELF
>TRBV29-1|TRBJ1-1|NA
SVEATKNTEAF
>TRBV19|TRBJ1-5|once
ASRQDRSNNQPQH
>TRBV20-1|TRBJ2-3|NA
SARGGDTQY
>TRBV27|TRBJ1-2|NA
ASSLQIAPRDRGRPYGYT
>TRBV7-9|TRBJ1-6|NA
ASSLTGGGESPLH
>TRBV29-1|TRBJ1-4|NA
SGLLTGKLF
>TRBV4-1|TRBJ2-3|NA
ASSQAPTDTQY
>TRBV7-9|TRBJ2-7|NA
ASSPRGLVHYEQY
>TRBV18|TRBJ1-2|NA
ASSPFRSVESYT
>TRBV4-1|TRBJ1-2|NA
ASSQDTGTGYGYT
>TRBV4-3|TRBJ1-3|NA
ASSQESGLATSYSGNTIY
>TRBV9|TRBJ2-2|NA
ASSAWGEGGTGELF
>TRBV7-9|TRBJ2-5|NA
ASNRRGQETQY
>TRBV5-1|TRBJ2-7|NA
ASSLVLGGTYEQY